Below are 5 T cell receptor beta chains sequenced from a single sample in a study of blood T cell repertoires in COVID-19. Using immunoSEQ multiplex PCR, the repertoire was profiled, and TCRdb retains in-frame clones only, with some absent. The sample holds about 74,000 clones, approximately 84% seen once. Sample: peripheral blood. The receptors were gathered from a man aged 65 to 85 with acute or convalescent COVID-19.

The chain employs TRBV6-2 or TRBV6-3 and TRBJ2-2; D possibly corresponds to TRBD1 (5 bases). Looked up from germline, CDR1 is MNHEY and CDR2 is SVGEGT. Trimming took off 0 bases at V and 6 bases at J, with 14 bases between the two ends. The CDR3 is made up of 16 amino acids. The CDR3 sequence is CASSYSIGQGPGELFF. CDR3 nucleotides: TGTGCCAGCAGTTACTCGATTGGCCAGGGCCCCGGGGAGCTGTTTTTT.

This clone was seen a few times. The chain recombines TRBV5-1 with TRBJ1-1; 8 bases fit TRBD1. CDR1 and CDR2 (germline): SGHRS, YFSETQ. The CDR3 spans 17 residues. V shed 5 bases and J 0 bases; nucleotides not matched to a gene: 12. This CDR3 is CASSLRQGMAVNTEAFF. CDR3 DNA sequence: TGCGCCAGCAGTTTAAGACAGGGGATGGCTGTGAACACTGAAGCTTTCTTT.

This clone was counted a single time. The chain couples TRBV30 to TRBJ2-1; 7 bases align to TRBD2. The CDR3 has 14 amino acids. The junction had 9 bases not matched to a gene; V was cut back by 5 bases and J by 5 bases. The germline V gene encodes CDR1 GTSNPN and CDR2 SVGIG (reference sequence). The CDR3 DNA reads as TGTGCCTGGGGTCTAGCGGACACGAACAATGAGCAGTTCTTC. This codes for CAWGLADTNNEQFF.

This clone has just one count. The V call is TRBV2, the J call TRBJ2-3, with 8 bases identical to TRBD1. V dropped 3 bases and J dropped 2; count of bases not matched to a gene: 4. The CDR3 has 15 amino acids. Germline V CDR1 and CDR2: SNHLY, FYNNEI. CDR3 region: CASSEDRVDTDTQYF. The CDR3 DNA is TGTGCCAGCAGTGAGGACAGGGTAGACACAGATACGCAGTATTTT.

The V and J genes are TRBV28 and TRBJ2-1; D call uncertain. Germline V gives CDR1 MDHEN, CDR2 SYDVKM. The CDR3 extends over 15 amino acids. V was trimmed by 3 bases and J by 1 base, leaving 10 bases between them. CDR3 protein: CASSFPPRSYNEQFF. CDR3 nucleotides: TGTGCCAGCAGTTTCCCCCCGAGGTCCTACAATGAGCAGTTCTTC.